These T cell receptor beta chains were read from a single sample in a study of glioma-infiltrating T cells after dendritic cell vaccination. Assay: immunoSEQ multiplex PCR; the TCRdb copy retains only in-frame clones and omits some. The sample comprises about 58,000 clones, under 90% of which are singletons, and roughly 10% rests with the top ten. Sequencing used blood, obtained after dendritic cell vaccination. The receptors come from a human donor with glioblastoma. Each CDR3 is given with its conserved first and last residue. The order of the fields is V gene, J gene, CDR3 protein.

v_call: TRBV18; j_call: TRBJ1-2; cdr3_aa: CASSAQGMAGYTF
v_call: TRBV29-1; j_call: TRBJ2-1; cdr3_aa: CSVYGGGYNEQFF
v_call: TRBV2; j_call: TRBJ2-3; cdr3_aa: CASSENRLAGLPTKLTDTQYF
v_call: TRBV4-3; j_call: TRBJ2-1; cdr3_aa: CASSQDLKAGGPDEQFF
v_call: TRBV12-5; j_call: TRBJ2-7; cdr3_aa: CASGWEAYEQYF
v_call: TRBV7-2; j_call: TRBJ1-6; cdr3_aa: CASSLAGTIIGSPLHF
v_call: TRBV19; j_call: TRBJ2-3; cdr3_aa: CASSRPGTGMTDTQYF
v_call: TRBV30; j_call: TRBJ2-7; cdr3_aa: CAWSWGQAYEQYF
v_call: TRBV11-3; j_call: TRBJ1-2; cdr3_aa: CASSAMQGAVGGYTF
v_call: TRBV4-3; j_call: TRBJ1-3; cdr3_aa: CASRRGTDSGNTIYF
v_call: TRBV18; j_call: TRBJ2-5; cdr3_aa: CASSPGSSGGAGGETQYF
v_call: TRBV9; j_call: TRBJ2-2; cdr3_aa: CASSVVLAGNTGELFF
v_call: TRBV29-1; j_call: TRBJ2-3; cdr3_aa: CSVKGGSSGGGTDTQYF
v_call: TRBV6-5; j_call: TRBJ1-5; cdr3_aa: CASSWTQWSNQPQHF
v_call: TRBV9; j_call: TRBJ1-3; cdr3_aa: CASSVGQGAFGNTIYF
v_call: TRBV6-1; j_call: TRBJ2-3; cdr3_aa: CASSENGSSGTQYF
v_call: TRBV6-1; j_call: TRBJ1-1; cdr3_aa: CASSADRMNTEAFF
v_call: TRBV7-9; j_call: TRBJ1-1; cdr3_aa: CASSSGQGTEAFF
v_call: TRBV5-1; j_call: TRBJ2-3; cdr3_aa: CASSLDTHTQYF
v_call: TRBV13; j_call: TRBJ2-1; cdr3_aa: CASSPTSYSYNEQFF
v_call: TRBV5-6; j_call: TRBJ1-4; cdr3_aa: CASSLAGGRGANEKLFF
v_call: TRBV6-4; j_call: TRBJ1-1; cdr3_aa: CASSDSSLNTEAFF
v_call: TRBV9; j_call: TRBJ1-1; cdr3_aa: CASTRGGTSNTEAFF
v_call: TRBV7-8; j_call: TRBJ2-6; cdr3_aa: CASSSRDRGTGANVLTF
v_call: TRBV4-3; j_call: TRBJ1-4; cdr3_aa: CASSQASTGGIGSEKLFF
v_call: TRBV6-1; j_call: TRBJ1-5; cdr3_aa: CASSGRQISNQPQHF
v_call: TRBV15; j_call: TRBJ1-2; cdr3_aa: CATSRDLIGGYTF
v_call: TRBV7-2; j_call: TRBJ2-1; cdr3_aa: CASSLVRGNEQFF
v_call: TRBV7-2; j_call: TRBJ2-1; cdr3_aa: CASSLWMNSGGPQGQFF
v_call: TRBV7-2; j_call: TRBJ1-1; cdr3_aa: CASSSGQPQGNTEAFF
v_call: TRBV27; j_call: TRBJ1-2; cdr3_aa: CASSYERQGVFGGYTF
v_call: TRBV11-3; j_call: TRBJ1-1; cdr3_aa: CASSLDRWRTANTEAFF
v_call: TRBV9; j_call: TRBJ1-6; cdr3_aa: CASSVDPWARNSPLHF